These 10 T cell receptor beta chains originate from one sample sequenced in a study of blood T cells in healthy people across ages. PCR was performed a second time for about 7 to 12 cycles using a sample-barcoded 5' primer and a J-beta primer mix. MiXCR, applied by TCRdb to the 5' RACE reads, yields one record per CDR3 protein. The sample consists of over a million distinct CDR3 sequences, roughly 45% of them appearing once. Input material: blood. The receptors shown here come from a woman aged 55-75 years in good health.

V gene TRBV2 combines with J gene TRBJ2-3, with a possible D match to TRBD1 (6 bases). Trimming pared 6 bases from V and 1 base from J, leaving 14 bases between. Germline lookup yields CDR1 SNHLY and CDR2 FYNNEI. There are 15 residues in the CDR3. The CDR3 is CASRGTGFRTDTQYF. The CDR3 DNA is TGTGCCAGCAGGGGTACAGGGTTTCGCACAGATACGCAGTATTTT.

The genes are TRBV2 and TRBJ2-1; 7 bases map to TRBD2. Germline loops: CDR1 SNHLY, CDR2 FYNNEI. The CDR3 is 15 amino acids. V lost 5 bases and J lost 4; bases outside the gene matches: 8. The CDR3, as DNA: TGTGCCAGCAGTCGGACTAGAGGAAGTTACAATGAGCAGTTCTTC. Protein: CASSRTRGSYNEQFF.

This clonotype was seen at least ten times. V usage is TRBV6-5 and J usage is TRBJ2-7, with D unresolved. Germline-derived CDR1 and CDR2 are MNHEY and SVGAGI. The CDR3 sequence is 13 residues long. Between the trimmed V and J ends, which lost 8 bases and 1 base, there was a span of 12 bases. CDR3 in amino acids: CASGRSSSYEQYF. The DNA of the CDR3 is TGTGCCAGCGGTAGGTCCTCATCCTACGAGCAGTACTTC.

This clonotype has a handful of counts. The chain joins TRBV29-1 to TRBJ1-2; D call uncertain. Germline CDR1 SQVTM, CDR2 ANQGSEA. The V and J ends lost 3 bases and 3 bases respectively, with 14 bases between them. The CDR3 totals 14 residues. The CDR3 spells CSVEASSSYYGYTF. The CDR3 bases are TGCAGCGTTGAGGCCTCTTCAAGCTACTATGGCTACACCTTC.

The rearrangement joins TRBV3-1 to TRBJ2-3; 11 bases agree with TRBD2. Germline trimming cut 1 base from V and 4 bases from J; bases unmatched to any gene: 7. Per the germline V gene, CDR1 is LGHDT and CDR2 is YNNKEL (reference sequence). The CDR3 has 17 amino acids. CDR3 sequence (DNA): TGTGCCAGCAGCCAAGGTGGAATAGCGGGAGGGGCAGATACGCAGTATTTT. Its protein is CASSQGGIAGGADTQYF.

The CDR3 sequence: CASSLWGDQETQFF. CDR3 bases: TGCGCCAGCAGCTTGTGGGGGGACCAAGAGACCCAGTTCTTC. The gene calls are TRBV5-1 and TRBJ2-1; D is perhaps TRBD2 (6 bases). The germline gives CDR1 SGHRS, CDR2 YFSETQ. The CDR3 totals 14 residues. With 1 base removed from V and 13 bases from J, the gap between germline ends came to 18 bases. Complete variable domain (other parts from reference TRBV5-1 and TRBJ2-1): KAGVTQTPRYLIKTRGQQVTLSCSPISGHRSVSWYQQTPGQGLQFLFEYFSETQRNKGNFPGRFSGRQFSNSRSEMNVSTLELGDSALYLCASSLWGDQETQFFGPGTRLTVL.

For this clonotype: This may stem from a read error, because a much larger clone lies one nucleotide away. V gene TRBV29-1 combines with J gene TRBJ2-7; the D is unclear. Germline V gives CDR1 SQVTM, CDR2 ANQGSEA. V was pared by 0 bases and J by 7 bases, with 22 bases between. The CDR3 runs to 16 residues. The CDR3 DNA reads as TGCAGCGTTGAAGATTCGAACAGACTTTCTTACAATGAGCAGTACTTC. Its protein product is CSVEDSNRLSYNEQYF.

On this clonotype: At one of its ends the junction is not consistent with the germline gene, which may arise from a read error. The V call is TRBV7-7, the J call TRBJ1-5; perhaps TRBD1 as D (6 bases). This CDR3 region has 13 residues. CDR1 and CDR2 (germline): SSHAT, FNYEAQ (reference sequence). CDR3 sequence reads: CASSLDKGEPQHF. The CDR3 DNA sequence: TGTGCTAGCAGCTTAGATAAGGGGGAACCCCAGCATTTT. Looking up the rest from reference TRBV7-7 and TRBJ1-5 gives the full variable domain: GAGVSQSPRYKVTKRGQDVTLRCDPISSHATLYWYQQALGQGPEFLTYFNYEAQPDKSGLPSDRFSAERPEGSISTLTIQRTEQRDSAMYRCASSLDKGEPQHFGDGTRLSIL.

The chain carries TRBV2 and TRBJ1-4; a possible D gene is TRBD1 (5 bases). Trimming removed 5 bases at V and 4 bases at J, with 14 bases between. Looked up from germline, CDR1 is SNHLY and CDR2 is FYNNEI. The CDR3 extends over 15 amino acids. CDR3 bases: TGTGCCAGCAGTCCGACCCCGGGACTTAATGAAAAACTGTTTTTT. Translation gives CASSPTPGLNEKLFF.

This clonotype showed up just a few times. The chain is built from TRBV7-9 and TRBJ2-3; TRBD1 aligns across 8 bases. The CDR3 spans 14 residues. Germline-derived CDR1 and CDR2 are SEHNR and FQNEAQ (reference sequence). The V gene end was trimmed by 5 bases and the J gene end by 1 base; junction bases not matched to a gene: 2. The CDR3: CASSMTGGTDTQYF. DNA for the CDR3: TGTGCCAGCAGCATGACAGGGGGCACAGATACGCAGTATTTT.